Following are 19 T cell receptor beta chains from one sample sequenced in a study of human thymus T cells. Assay used: immunoSEQ multiplex PCR; TCRdb lists only in-frame clones, some missing. The sample consists of tens of thousands of clones, 95% of them appearing once. During corrective heart surgery, resections were taken, and the thymus tissue came from them. Sequences were obtained from thymus tissue. All receptors come from a girl younger than two with a congenital heart defect but otherwise immunologically healthy.

The rearrangement joins TRBV7-2 to TRBJ2-7; TRBD2 might be the D (5 bases). Trimming took 1 base from V and 2 from J, leaving 9 bases between them. The germline gives CDR1 SGHTA, CDR2 FQGNSA. The CDR3 spans 14 residues. Written as DNA, the CDR3 is TGTGCCAGCAGCTTAGGACGGGAAACCTACGAGCAGTACTTC. Translation: CASSLGRETYEQYF.

With respect to this clone: Other DNA sequences in this sample translate to the same CDR3. The chain is built from TRBV27 and TRBJ2-2; D ambiguous. Germline loops: CDR1 MNHEY, CDR2 SMNVEV (reference sequence). The V end was cut by 9 bases, the J end by 5 bases, with 16 bases between. This CDR3 contains 14 residues. The chain's CDR3 is CASTPRMGTGELFF. DNA for the CDR3: TGTGCCAGTACCCCGCGTATGGGGACCGGGGAGCTGTTTTTT.

CDR3 amino acids: CASSSGAVLFHSYNEQFF. The DNA for the CDR3 is TGTGCCAGCAGCTCGGGAGCGGTACTTTTCCACTCCTACAATGAGCAGTTCTTC. This chain joins TRBV5-5 and TRBJ2-1; D is perhaps TRBD2 (6 bases). From germline, CDR1 is SGHKS and CDR2 YYEKEE (reference sequence). The CDR3 is made up of 18 amino acids. The V end was cut by 3 bases, the J end by 0 bases, with 19 bases between.

This clone has just one count. The gene calls are TRBV14 and TRBJ2-7, with 10 bases lining up with TRBD2. The germline CDR1 and CDR2 sequences are SGHDN and FVKESK. This CDR3 contains 15 residues. J was trimmed by 7 bases and V by 4 bases; bases with no gene match: 10. In DNA form, the CDR3 reads TGTGCCAGCAGCCGGCTAGCGGGAGTGCCTCGAGAGCAGTACTTC. Translation gives CASSRLAGVPREQYF.

A single count supports this clone. The CDR3 spells CASSKLAGESYNEQFF. Here the CDR3 DNA reads TGTGCCAGCTCTAAACTAGCGGGAGAGTCCTACAATGAGCAGTTCTTC. The chain combines TRBV18 with TRBJ2-1, with 11 bases lining up with TRBD2. Per the germline V gene, CDR1 is KGHSH and CDR2 is LQKENI. The CDR3 covers 16 residues. The V gene end was trimmed by 6 bases and the J gene end by 1 base; junction bases not matched to a gene: 5.

The rearrangement links TRBV7-2 to TRBJ2-7, with D unresolved. The CDR3 length is 15 residues. Trimming left V 5 bases short and J 4 bases short, with 18 bases between. The germline CDR1 and CDR2 sequences are SGHTA and FQGNSA. The CDR3 region is CASSHQSSAGYEQYF. The CDR3 DNA sequence: TGTGCCAGCAGCCACCAATCTTCGGCAGGTTACGAGCAGTACTTC. Combining the CDR3 with reference TRBV7-2 and TRBJ2-7 gives the whole variable domain GAGVSQSPSNKVTEKGKDVELRCDPISGHTALYWYRQSLGQGLEFLIYFQGNSAPDKSGLPSDRFSAERTGGSVSTLTIQRTQQEDSAVYLCASSHQSSAGYEQYFGPGTRLTVT.

The chain carries TRBV11-2 and TRBJ1-3; no clear D gene. Per the germline V gene, CDR1 is SGHAT and CDR2 is FQNNGV. Trimming left V 5 bases short and J 4 bases short, with 24 bases between. The CDR3 has 18 amino acids. CDR3 protein: CASSETQRLPIQGNTIYF. The CDR3 DNA reads TGTGCCAGCAGCGAAACGCAGAGATTGCCTATTCAGGGAAACACCATATATTTT.

The chain links TRBV7-9 to TRBJ1-2, with D unclear. This CDR3 has 15 residues. The V end lost 1 base, the J end lost 0 bases, and 9 bases lay between the germline ends. Germline CDR1 and CDR2: SEHNR and FQNEAQ (reference sequence). CDR3 protein: CASSLDPLANYGYTF. The CDR3 bases are TGTGCCAGCAGCTTAGATCCGTTAGCTAACTATGGCTACACCTTC.

A few counts support this clone. The gene calls are TRBV2 and TRBJ2-7; 7 bases line up with TRBD1. Germline V gives CDR1 SNHLY, CDR2 FYNNEI. The CDR3 is 13 amino acids. The ends lost 9 bases at V and 2 bases at J; junction bases unmatched: 7. The CDR3 loop reads CARSWGQTYEQYF. CDR3 nucleotide sequence: TGTGCCAGATCCTGGGGACAGACCTACGAGCAGTACTTC.

The rearrangement links TRBV9 to TRBJ2-3; 14 bases are a match to TRBD2. The CDR3 length is 16 residues. Germline V gene data show CDR1 as SGDLS and CDR2 as YYNGEE. Trimming took 3 bases from V and 2 from J; bases not matched to a gene: 2. The CDR3 here is CASSGLAGGFTDTQYF. The CDR3, as DNA: TGTGCCAGCAGCGGACTAGCGGGAGGGTTCACAGATACGCAGTATTTT.

A remark on this clone: The junction shows a germline mismatch at one end, possibly a read error. V gene TRBV29-1 combines with J gene TRBJ1-2; no reliable D call. The CDR3 is made up of 14 amino acids. The germline V gene encodes CDR1 SQVTM and CDR2 ANQGSEA. CDR3 bases: TGCAGCGTTGGAGAGCTTACACCCTCGCATGGCGACACCTTC. Protein product: CSVGELTPSHGDTF.

The chain recombines TRBV11-2 with TRBJ1-1; D remains unclear. With 1 base removed from V and 8 bases from J, the gap between germline ends came to 14 bases. The germline gives CDR1 SGHAT, CDR2 FQNNGV. The CDR3 totals 14 residues. The CDR3 bases are TGTGCCAGCAGCTTAGGGGCCCTATGGGCCGAAGCTTTCTTT. It codes for CASSLGALWAEAFF.

The V call is TRBV20-1, the J call TRBJ1-1; D gene uncertain. V shed 3 bases and J shed 8 bases, with 7 bases lying between them. In germline, CDR1 is DFQATT, CDR2 SNEGSKA (reference sequence). The CDR3 has 10 residues. CDR3 nucleotides: TGCAGTGCTAGCCTAGACGAAGCTTTCTTT. It encodes CSASLDEAFF.

This chain connects TRBV28 to TRBJ1-5; no reliable D call. Trimming left V 6 bases short and J 4 bases short, with 4 bases between. The CDR3 consists of 11 residues. The germline V gene encodes CDR1 MDHEN and CDR2 SYDVKM. In nucleotides, the CDR3 is TGTGCCAGCAGCGTAAATCAGCCCCAGCATTTT. Translating it yields CASSVNQPQHF.

The V gene is TRBV5-1, the J gene TRBJ2-1; D possibly corresponds to TRBD1 (5 bases). Trimming shortened V by 4 bases and J by 5 bases, and 19 bases separated the two germline ends. The germline CDR1 and CDR2 sequences are SGHRS and YFSETQ. The CDR3 has 16 residues. CDR3 in DNA: TGCGCCAGCAGCCCGAAGGGGTTGAGTCCAAACAATGAGCAGTTCTTC. It encodes CASSPKGLSPNNEQFF.

A single count supports this clone. V is TRBV6-1 and J is TRBJ2-1; D gene uncertain. This CDR3 is built from 13 residues. Trimming took off 10 bases at V and 7 bases at J, with 17 bases between the two ends. Germline CDR1 MNHNS, CDR2 SASEGT. In nucleotides, the CDR3 is TGTGCCATCTCGGACCAGGCCCAAAATGAGCAGTTCTTC. It encodes CAISDQAQNEQFF.

V is TRBV7-9 and J is TRBJ1-2, with D perhaps TRBD1 (6 bases). V was shortened by 4 bases and J by 4 bases, with 22 bases between the two germline ends. The CDR3 has 17 residues. Germline V gives CDR1 SEHNR, CDR2 FQNEAQ (reference sequence). The CDR3 sequence: CASSSGPRGPTSYGYTF. The CDR3 DNA reads as TGTGCCAGCAGCTCTGGACCCAGGGGCCCAACTTCCTATGGCTACACCTTC.

The chain recombines TRBV27 with TRBJ2-1, with 12 bases fitting TRBD1. Germline trimming cut 5 bases from V and 6 bases from J; bases unmatched to any gene: 11. This CDR3 spans 17 amino acids. The V gene's germline CDR1 is MNHEY and CDR2 SMNVEV (reference sequence). This chain's CDR3 is CASSKPGQGAVCNEQFF. CDR3 bases: TGTGCCAGCAGTAAACCGGGACAGGGGGCGGTGTGCAATGAGCAGTTCTTC.

The DNA for the CDR3 is TGTGCCAGCAGCTTAGGCGGGAAGGACACCGGGGAGCTGTTTTTT. This gives the protein CASSLGGKDTGELFF. The V gene is TRBV11-3, the J gene TRBJ2-2; possible D gene TRBD2, 6 bases. Germline lookup yields CDR1 SGHNT and CDR2 YENEEA. The CDR3 length is 15 residues. Trimming removed 1 base from V and 3 bases from J, with 9 bases in between. The full variable domain, rest sourced from reference TRBV11-3 and TRBJ2-2, is EAGVVQSPRYKIIEKKQPVAFWCNPISGHNTLYWYLQNLGQGPELLIRYENEEAVDDSQLPKDRFSAERLKGVDSTLKIQPAELGDSAVYLCASSLGGKDTGELFFGEGSRLTVL.